A selection of T cell receptor beta chains follows, all from one sample in a study of OX40 agonist ivuxolimab in advanced cancers. Some clones are missing from TCRdb's copy, which holds only in-frame ones; the method was immunoSEQ multiplex PCR. The data contain approximately 60,000 clones, 84% of them singletons. The material was CD4+ or CD8+ T cells sorted from blood, obtained in a trial of the OX40 agonist ivuxolimab. The receptors originated from an adult with an advanced solid tumor such as melanoma, head and neck, liver or kidney cancer. CDR3s include the opening cysteine and the closing phenylalanine or tryptophan. The D gene is left open where the match is weak. The listing skips clone size in some rows; elsewhere it reads once, few, many or a size class.

clone size: NA; J gene: TRBJ1-2; V gene: TRBV18; CDR3 length: 14; D gene: NA; CDR3 DNA: TGTGCCAGCTCACCGGGCTGGGGTTTAAATGGCTACACCTTC; CDR3 protein: CASSPGWGLNGYTF
clone size: NA; J gene: TRBJ1-1; V gene: TRBV15; CDR3 length: 17; D gene: TRBD1; CDR3 DNA: TGTGCCACCAGCAGAGATCAGAGTGACAGGGGGAACACTGAAGCTTTCTTT; CDR3 protein: CATSRDQSDRGNTEAFF
clone size: few; J gene: TRBJ1-3; V gene: TRBV7-8; CDR3 length: 15; D gene: NA; CDR3 DNA: TGTGCCAGCAGCTTAGGGACAGCTCCTGGAAACACCATATATTTT; CDR3 protein: CASSLGTAPGNTIYF
clone size: NA; J gene: TRBJ2-7; V gene: TRBV5-6; CDR3 length: 17; D gene: NA; CDR3 DNA: TGTGCCAGCAGCTCGTTGGCAACAGGGAGGGTTACCTACGAGCAGTACTTC; CDR3 protein: CASSSLATGRVTYEQYF
clone size: NA; J gene: TRBJ1-1; V gene: TRBV5-5; CDR3 length: 14; D gene: NA; CDR3 DNA: TGTGCCAGCAGCTTGGGTGGGGTTGGCACTGAAGCTTTCTTT; CDR3 protein: CASSLGGVGTEAFF
clone size: NA; J gene: TRBJ2-6; V gene: TRBV19; CDR3 length: 17; D gene: NA; CDR3 DNA: TGTGCCAGTAGTATTTCTGCAGGATCCTCTGGGGCCAACGTCCTGACTTTC; CDR3 protein: CASSISAGSSGANVLTF
clone size: NA; J gene: TRBJ2-3; V gene: TRBV28; CDR3 length: 14; D gene: NA; CDR3 DNA: TGTGCCAGCACGGGAAGCCTCGGCACAGATACGCAGTATTTT; CDR3 protein: CASTGSLGTDTQYF
clone size: NA; J gene: TRBJ1-1; V gene: TRBV28; CDR3 length: 15; D gene: NA; CDR3 DNA: TGTGCCAGCAGTTTACAGGGGTGGGGGAACACTGAAGCTTTCTTT; CDR3 protein: CASSLQGWGNTEAFF
clone size: NA; J gene: TRBJ2-3; V gene: TRBV10-3; CDR3 length: 15; D gene: NA; CDR3 DNA: TGTGCCATCAGTGGGGGGTTAGCGGAGGCAGATACGCAGTATTTT; CDR3 protein: CAISGGLAEADTQYF
clone size: NA; J gene: TRBJ2-4; V gene: TRBV4-2; CDR3 length: 12; D gene: NA; CDR3 DNA: TGTGCCAGCAGCCAGGGTTGGGGCATTCAGTACTTC; CDR3 protein: CASSQGWGIQYF
clone size: NA; J gene: TRBJ1-1; V gene: TRBV11-3; CDR3 length: 13; D gene: NA; CDR3 DNA: TGTGCCAGCAGCGACGGACAGTACACTGAAGCTTTCTTT; CDR3 protein: CASSDGQYTEAFF
clone size: NA; J gene: TRBJ2-1; V gene: TRBV11-2; CDR3 length: 15; D gene: TRBD1; CDR3 DNA: TGTGCCAGCAGCGCCCGGGACAGTACCTACAATGAGCAGTTCTTC; CDR3 protein: CASSARDSTYNEQFF
clone size: NA; J gene: TRBJ2-5; V gene: TRBV9; CDR3 length: 14; D gene: TRBD1; CDR3 DNA: TGTGCCAGCAATTACAGGGGCTCCCAAGAGACCCAGTACTTC; CDR3 protein: CASNYRGSQETQYF
clone size: NA; J gene: TRBJ2-2; V gene: TRBV30; CDR3 length: 13; D gene: NA; CDR3 DNA: TGTGCCTGGAGTGTCATCCGGGCCGGGGAGCTGTTTTTT; CDR3 protein: CAWSVIRAGELFF
clone size: NA; J gene: TRBJ2-7; V gene: TRBV15; CDR3 length: 14; D gene: NA; CDR3 DNA: TGTGCCACCAGCATCGGACAGCGGTCCTACGAGCAGTACTTC; CDR3 protein: CATSIGQRSYEQYF
clone size: NA; J gene: TRBJ1-1; V gene: TRBV23-1; CDR3 length: 17; D gene: TRBD1; CDR3 DNA: TGCGCCAGCAGTCATCTTTCCCGGACAGGGAAGAACACTGAAGCTTTCTTT; CDR3 protein: CASSHLSRTGKNTEAFF
clone size: few; J gene: TRBJ1-2; V gene: TRBV2; CDR3 length: 12; D gene: NA; CDR3 DNA: TGTGCCAGCAGTTCCTCGGGGTATGGCTACACCTTC; CDR3 protein: CASSSSGYGYTF
clone size: NA; J gene: TRBJ2-3; V gene: TRBV5-1; CDR3 length: 15; D gene: TRBD2; CDR3 DNA: TGCGCCAGCAGCTCTTTCACTAGCGGGGGAGATACGCAGTATTTT; CDR3 protein: CASSSFTSGGDTQYF
clone size: NA; J gene: TRBJ1-2; V gene: TRBV5-6; CDR3 length: 13; D gene: NA; CDR3 DNA: TGTGCCAGCATCAAGGGCAGTACCTATGGCTACACCTTC; CDR3 protein: CASIKGSTYGYTF
clone size: NA; J gene: TRBJ2-5; V gene: TRBV18; CDR3 length: 14; D gene: NA; CDR3 DNA: TGTGCCAGCTCACCACTAGTAGGGGGAGAGACCCAGTACTTC; CDR3 protein: CASSPLVGGETQYF
clone size: NA; J gene: TRBJ1-1; V gene: TRBV5-1; CDR3 length: 14; D gene: NA; CDR3 DNA: TGCGCCAGCAGCCCTCGAGGGGGAAGCACTGAAGCTTTCTTT; CDR3 protein: CASSPRGGSTEAFF
clone size: few; J gene: TRBJ1-4; V gene: TRBV2; CDR3 length: 15; D gene: TRBD1; CDR3 DNA: TGTGCCAGCAGCGCTACCGGGACAGTAAATGAAAAACTGTTTTTT; CDR3 protein: CASSATGTVNEKLFF
clone size: once; J gene: TRBJ2-7; V gene: TRBV25-1; CDR3 length: 14; D gene: NA; CDR3 DNA: TGTGCCAGCGCCCCGTATGGAGGGGCCTACGAGCAGTACTTC; CDR3 protein: CASAPYGGAYEQYF
clone size: NA; J gene: TRBJ1-2; V gene: TRBV4-1; CDR3 length: 17; D gene: NA; CDR3 DNA: TGCGCCAGCAGCCAAGGATTCAGAAGGACGTTAAACTATGGCTACACCTTC; CDR3 protein: CASSQGFRRTLNYGYTF
clone size: NA; J gene: TRBJ1-6; V gene: TRBV6-1; CDR3 length: 14; D gene: NA; CDR3 DNA: TGTGCCAGCAGTCGAGCTCCGGGTAATTCACCCCTCCACTTT; CDR3 protein: CASSRAPGNSPLHF
clone size: NA; J gene: TRBJ2-2; V gene: TRBV30; CDR3 length: 13; D gene: NA; CDR3 DNA: TGTGCCTGGAGCCTGACACCCACCGGGGAGCTGTTTTTT; CDR3 protein: CAWSLTPTGELFF
clone size: NA; J gene: TRBJ1-2; V gene: TRBV4-1; CDR3 length: 15; D gene: TRBD1; CDR3 DNA: TGCGCCAGCAGCCAAGATGGGCAGGGGGCCTATGGCTACACCTTC; CDR3 protein: CASSQDGQGAYGYTF
clone size: NA; J gene: TRBJ2-7; V gene: TRBV7-2; CDR3 length: 11; D gene: NA; CDR3 DNA: TGTGCCAGCAGCTTAGTTCACGAGCAGTACTTC; CDR3 protein: CASSLVHEQYF
clone size: NA; J gene: TRBJ1-5; V gene: TRBV4-1; CDR3 length: 16; D gene: TRBD1; CDR3 DNA: TGCGCCAGCAGCCCGGAGAGGGGACAGTTGAATCAGCCCCAGCATTTT; CDR3 protein: CASSPERGQLNQPQHF
clone size: NA; J gene: TRBJ2-1; V gene: TRBV2; CDR3 length: 17; D gene: TRBD2; CDR3 DNA: TGTGCCAGCACCAATAGTGGGATAGCGGGCCCCTACAATGAGCAGTTCTTC; CDR3 protein: CASTNSGIAGPYNEQFF
clone size: once; J gene: TRBJ2-5; V gene: TRBV2; CDR3 length: 15; D gene: NA; CDR3 DNA: TGTGCCAGCAGTGACCGGGCACCGTACCAAGAGACCCAGTACTTC; CDR3 protein: CASSDRAPYQETQYF
clone size: NA; J gene: TRBJ2-7; V gene: TRBV5-4; CDR3 length: 14; D gene: NA; CDR3 DNA: TGTGCCAGCAGCCCGGTGATAGGGGCGGGCGAGCAGTACTTC; CDR3 protein: CASSPVIGAGEQYF
clone size: NA; J gene: TRBJ2-7; V gene: TRBV10-1; CDR3 length: 11; D gene: NA; CDR3 DNA: TGCGCCAGCAGTGATGGCTACGAGCAGTACTTC; CDR3 protein: CASSDGYEQYF
clone size: NA; J gene: TRBJ1-5; V gene: TRBV18; CDR3 length: 15; D gene: NA; CDR3 DNA: TGTGCCAGCTCAGAAGACAGGTACACTAATCAGCCCCAGCATTTT; CDR3 protein: CASSEDRYTNQPQHF
clone size: NA; J gene: TRBJ1-1; V gene: TRBV7-9; CDR3 length: 15; D gene: NA; CDR3 DNA: TGTGCCAGCAGCTTATCCCCCCCGGCGAACACTGAAGCTTTCTTT; CDR3 protein: CASSLSPPANTEAFF
clone size: NA; J gene: TRBJ2-2; V gene: TRBV5-1; CDR3 length: 15; D gene: NA; CDR3 DNA: TGCGCCAGCAGCCCTAAACAGAGAGACACCGGGGAGCTGTTTTTT; CDR3 protein: CASSPKQRDTGELFF
clone size: NA; J gene: TRBJ2-7; V gene: TRBV27; CDR3 length: 15; D gene: TRBD2; CDR3 DNA: TGTGCCAGCAGCGACCCGGGGACTAGTCCCTACGAGCAGTACTTC; CDR3 protein: CASSDPGTSPYEQYF
clone size: once; J gene: TRBJ1-4; V gene: TRBV5-5; CDR3 length: 13; D gene: NA; CDR3 DNA: TGTGCCAGCAGCCGGGCGGTAGGTGAAAAACTGTTTTTT; CDR3 protein: CASSRAVGEKLFF
clone size: NA; J gene: TRBJ2-1; V gene: TRBV28; CDR3 length: 16; D gene: TRBD2; CDR3 DNA: TGTGCCAGCAGTACCGTGGCGCGGGAGGGCCTAAGAGAGCAGTTCTTC; CDR3 protein: CASSTVAREGLREQFF
clone size: NA; J gene: TRBJ2-2; V gene: TRBV5-1; CDR3 length: 15; D gene: NA; CDR3 DNA: TGCGCCAGCAGCAGGGGGACGGACTACACCGGGGAGCTGTTTTTT; CDR3 protein: CASSRGTDYTGELFF
clone size: NA; J gene: TRBJ1-4; V gene: TRBV28; CDR3 length: 16; D gene: NA; CDR3 DNA: TGTGCCAGCAGCCCTCCCAGTGGGGCGCAAGATGAAAAACTGTTTTTT; CDR3 protein: CASSPPSGAQDEKLFF
clone size: NA; J gene: TRBJ2-3; V gene: TRBV18; CDR3 length: 15; D gene: TRBD2; CDR3 DNA: TGTGCCAGCTCACCACCACGGGAGGGAGAGGATACGCAGTATTTT; CDR3 protein: CASSPPREGEDTQYF
clone size: NA; J gene: TRBJ1-1; V gene: TRBV10-3; CDR3 length: 15; D gene: NA; CDR3 DNA: TGTGCCATCAGGGACAGACTACTTCCTAACACTGAAGCTTTCTTT; CDR3 protein: CAIRDRLLPNTEAFF
clone size: NA; J gene: TRBJ2-7; V gene: TRBV5-5; CDR3 length: 15; D gene: TRBD2; CDR3 DNA: TGTGCCAGCAGCTCCGGACTAGCGGGGGGCTACGAGCAGTACTTC; CDR3 protein: CASSSGLAGGYEQYF
clone size: NA; J gene: TRBJ1-1; V gene: TRBV10-2; CDR3 length: 12; D gene: NA; CDR3 DNA: TGCGCCAGCAGTGTAGGGAACACTGAAGCTTTCTTT; CDR3 protein: CASSVGNTEAFF
clone size: once; J gene: TRBJ2-7; V gene: TRBV5-1; CDR3 length: 16; D gene: TRBD1; CDR3 DNA: TGCGCCAGCAGCTTGGCCGGGACAGGGAGTTCGTACGAGCAGTACTTC; CDR3 protein: CASSLAGTGSSYEQYF
clone size: few; J gene: TRBJ1-2; V gene: TRBV2; CDR3 length: 14; D gene: NA; CDR3 DNA: TGTGCCAGCAGTGAGGGGTCTTGGGTTGAAGGTTACACCTTC; CDR3 protein: CASSEGSWVEGYTF
clone size: NA; J gene: TRBJ1-5; V gene: TRBV5-1; CDR3 length: 15; D gene: NA; CDR3 DNA: TGCGCCAGCAGCCGGACGGGAATTAGCAATCAGCCCCAGCATTTT; CDR3 protein: CASSRTGISNQPQHF
clone size: NA; J gene: TRBJ1-6; V gene: TRBV12-5; CDR3 length: 15; D gene: TRBD1; CDR3 DNA: TGTGCTAGTGGTTTGTGGGGACAGGGTAATTCACCCCTCCACTTT; CDR3 protein: CASGLWGQGNSPLHF
clone size: NA; J gene: TRBJ1-4; V gene: TRBV4-1; CDR3 length: 15; D gene: NA; CDR3 DNA: TGCGCCAGCAGCTTCTCCGGACTCGGAGGGGAAAAACTGTTTTTT; CDR3 protein: CASSFSGLGGEKLFF
clone size: NA; J gene: TRBJ2-7; V gene: TRBV5-6; CDR3 length: 13; D gene: TRBD1; CDR3 DNA: TGTGCCAGCAGGTACCGGGACAGCTACGAGCAGTACTTC; CDR3 protein: CASRYRDSYEQYF
clone size: NA; J gene: TRBJ2-2; V gene: TRBV11-2; CDR3 length: 15; D gene: NA; CDR3 DNA: TGTGCCAGCAGCTTCCTGGGACAGAACACCGGGGAGCTGTTTTTT; CDR3 protein: CASSFLGQNTGELFF
clone size: NA; J gene: TRBJ1-1; V gene: TRBV10-3; CDR3 length: 16; D gene: TRBD1; CDR3 DNA: TGTGCCATCAGGACTTATGGACAGGGGTTAAACACTGAAGCTTTCTTT; CDR3 protein: CAIRTYGQGLNTEAFF
clone size: NA; J gene: TRBJ2-3; V gene: TRBV7-6; CDR3 length: 20; D gene: TRBD2; CDR3 DNA: TGTGCCAGCAGCTTTTTCTTCCAGACTAGCGGGAGGACACGCACAGATACGCAGTATTTT; CDR3 protein: CASSFFFQTSGRTRTDTQYF
clone size: NA; J gene: TRBJ2-3; V gene: TRBV2; CDR3 length: 15; D gene: TRBD2; CDR3 DNA: TGTGCCAGCAGTCTAGCGGGGGCCCTCACAGATACGCAGTATTTT; CDR3 protein: CASSLAGALTDTQYF
clone size: few; J gene: TRBJ2-5; V gene: TRBV19; CDR3 length: 18; D gene: TRBD2; CDR3 DNA: TGTGCCAGTAGTATAGGACTAGCGGGGGGCCCCCGTCAAGAGACCCAGTACTTC; CDR3 protein: CASSIGLAGGPRQETQYF
clone size: many; J gene: TRBJ1-2; V gene: TRBV30; CDR3 length: 12; D gene: NA; CDR3 DNA: TGTGCCTGGAATAGGGGATCTAATGGCTACACCTTC; CDR3 protein: CAWNRGSNGYTF
clone size: NA; J gene: TRBJ2-2; V gene: TRBV7-9; CDR3 length: 15; D gene: NA; CDR3 DNA: TGTGCCAGCACCAACCGGGGGGCGTATGCCGGGGAGCTGTTTTTT; CDR3 protein: CASTNRGAYAGELFF
clone size: NA; J gene: TRBJ1-1; V gene: TRBV6-5; CDR3 length: 14; D gene: TRBD1; CDR3 DNA: TGTGCCAGCAGTATACAGGGGCCGGGCACTGAAGCTTTCTTT; CDR3 protein: CASSIQGPGTEAFF